Below, one T cell receptor (beta chain) is given with its context. Its cognate antigen is unknown. This sample is drawn from a study of cytomegalovirus exposure and HLA in healthy donors. Study findings and constraints: The number of N-insertions in an Asian-associated ancestry cluster was reportedly below the 666-donor mean in a later analysis. About 180 TCR beta chains were listed as cytomegalovirus-associated. One cluster of highly shared sequence variants probably arose as a sequencing artifact.

Trimming left V 2 bases short and J 4 bases short, with 6 bases between. The CDR3 spans 11 residues. CDR1 is GTSNPN and CDR2 is SVGIG in the germline V gene (reference sequence). The PCR made use of 60 Vbeta and 13 Jbeta primers. Sequenced by immunoSEQ multiplex PCR; TCRdb stores in-frame clones only, minus some. The sample has about 130,000 clones; around 72% are singletons. The sequenced sample consisted of PBMCs. The receptor's source is a man younger than 35 in good health and CMV-seropositive. The chain joins TRBV30 to TRBJ2-7; no clear D. Written as DNA, the CDR3 is TGTGCCTGGAGTAATCCGTACGAGCAGTACTTC. Translation gives CAWSNPYEQYF.